This TCR beta chain was recovered during a study of CD8 T cells in Susac syndrome. CDR3 length: 15 residues. The germline V gene has CDR1 MNHNY and CDR2 SVGAGI (reference sequence). Unmatched junction bases numbered 5, after V lost 5 bases and J lost 2 bases. Reverse transcription of 0.5 to 1 ug RNA was performed with random hexamers. TCRdb itself ran the immunoSEQ multiplex PCR reads through MiXCR, one entry per CDR3 protein. Of about 60,000 distinct CDR3 sequences listed, over 85% were seen once; the top ten hold roughly 0.2%. This sequence joins TRBV6-6 and TRBJ2-1; 8 nucleotides align to TRBD1. The clonotype originates from a human donor in good health. Sequencing was done on a sample of CD8+ T cells from PBMCs. The CDR3 region is CASSLGQEPYNEQFF. Written as DNA, the CDR3 is TGTGCCAGCAGTCTGGGACAGGAACCCTACAATGAGCAGTTCTTC.